Below, one T cell receptor (beta chain) is given with its context. The data originate from a study of T cell changes during pregnancy in multiple sclerosis. Profiled with immunoSEQ multiplex PCR; TCRdb holds only in-frame clones, not every one. The sample yields some 60,000 clones, roughly 90% seen once. Germline V lookup: CDR1 SGHTA, CDR2 FQGTGA. The CDR3 runs to 15 residues. V gave up 3 bases and J gave up 1 base, with 12 bases separating them. The chain uses TRBV7-3 and TRBJ1-1, with a tentative D call TRBD1 (6 bases). The sequenced sample was peripheral blood, obtained after pregnancy. The sequence came from a female donor in good health, enrolled as a control in a pregnancy study. CDR3 DNA: TGTGCCAGCAGCTTCGGGGGGCAAAAGAACACTGAAGCTTTCTTT. Translation gives CASSFGGQKNTEAFF.